These 14 T cell receptor beta chains came from one sample sequenced in a study of control samples from healthy donors and cancer patients (dated by TCRdb to the early 2020s). Library creation used the immunoSEQ multiplex PCR assay. TCRdb stores this immuneACCESS table with in-frame sequences only. Part of the clones is absent; in the studies checked, under half of the shortfall reflects unresolved V genes, and no reason is known for the rest. This sample holds under 150,000 clones; about 95% were observed only once. The ten largest clonotypes hold 3.6% of the sample. Sample: blood. The receptors come from a man aged 25 to 40 in good health.

The rearrangement uses TRBV10-2 and TRBJ2-5; 8 bases are shared with TRBD2. The V gene's germline CDR1 is WSHSY and CDR2 SAAADI. The CDR3 totals 14 residues. V lost 8 bases to trimming and J lost 1 base; unmatched junction nucleotides: 6. DNA of the CDR3: TGCGCCAGCTGTCGAGCGGGGGCCCAAGAGACCCAGTACTTC. Translation gives CASCRAGAQETQYF.

This clone was seen a few times. J is TRBJ1-2 and V is TRBV5-4; 7 nucleotides align to TRBD1. The germline V gene encodes CDR1 SGHNT and CDR2 YYREEE (reference sequence). The CDR3 sequence is 13 residues long. J gave up 5 bases and V 4 bases, and 5 bases lay outside the gene matches. CDR3 nucleotide sequence: TGTGCCAGCAGCATCGGGACAGCATATGGCTACACCTTC. Translated: CASSIGTAYGYTF.

CDR3 in DNA: TGTGCCAGCAGCCCAACAGGGGACGTTACCTACGAGCAGTACTTC. Its protein is CASSPTGDVTYEQYF. V usage is TRBV4-2 and J usage is TRBJ2-7; 7 bases line up with TRBD1. Germline lookup yields CDR1 LGHNA and CDR2 YNFKEQ. After removal of 4 bases from V and 2 bases from J, the junction contained 8 bases not matched to a gene. The CDR3 covers 15 residues.

A single count supports this clone. This sequence joins TRBV11-1 and TRBJ1-3; no clear D gene. This CDR3 has 14 residues. Looked up from germline, CDR1 is SGHAT and CDR2 is FQDESV (reference sequence). Trimming shortened V by 4 bases and J by 1 base, and 8 bases separated the two germline ends. CDR3 loop: CASSSQRSGNTIYF. CDR3 coding DNA: TGTGCCAGCAGCTCACAGCGTTCTGGAAACACCATATATTTT.

The chain combines TRBV6-2 or TRBV6-3 with TRBJ1-5; 7 bases map to TRBD1. V lost 5 bases to trimming and J lost 0 bases; unmatched junction nucleotides: 10. The germline V gene has CDR1 MNHEY and CDR2 SVGEGT. The CDR3 totals 17 residues. CDR3 region: CASSNLGQVYSNQPQHF. The CDR3 nucleotides are TGTGCCAGCAGTAATTTAGGACAGGTTTATAGCAATCAGCCCCAGCATTTT.

J is TRBJ2-5 and V is TRBV5-4; D gene ambiguous. Germline CDR1 and CDR2: SGHNT and YYREEE (reference sequence). The CDR3 loop spans 13 amino acids. Trimming took 1 base from V and 3 from J, leaving 7 bases between them. The CDR3 DNA sequence: TGTGCCAGCAGCTTGTGGAGCAAAGAGACCCAGTACTTC. Its protein is CASSLWSKETQYF. Using reference TRBV5-4 and TRBJ2-5 for the parts outside the CDR3, the full variable domain is ETGVTQSPTHLIKTRGQQVTLRCSSQSGHNTVSWYQQALGQGPQFIFQYYREEENGRGNFPPRFSGLQFPNYSSELNVNALELDDSALYLCASSLWSKETQYFGPGTRLLVL.

The V and J genes are TRBV5-4 and TRBJ2-1, with D perhaps TRBD2 (5 bases). Trimming stripped 4 bases from V and 1 base from J, with 12 bases between. CDR1 and CDR2 from the germline V gene are SGHNT and YYREEE (reference sequence). CDR3 length: 15 amino acids. The CDR3 sequence is CASSGSERSYNEQFF. DNA of the CDR3: TGTGCCAGCAGCGGGTCGGAGCGGTCCTACAATGAGCAGTTCTTC.

The chain combines TRBV2 with TRBJ2-3, with 7 bases matching TRBD2. The CDR3 contains 14 residues. Germline V gives CDR1 SNHLY, CDR2 FYNNEI. V was pared by 5 bases and J by 2 bases, with 4 bases of the junction left unmatched. The chain's CDR3 is CASSQRGPTDTQYF. CDR3 nucleotide sequence: TGTGCCAGCAGTCAGCGGGGCCCCACAGATACGCAGTATTTT. Using reference TRBV2 and TRBJ2-3 for the parts outside the CDR3, the full variable domain is EPEVTQTPSHQVTQMGQEVILRCVPISNHLYFYWYRQILGQKVEFLVSFYNNEISEKSEIFDDQFSVERPDGSNFTLKIRSTKLEDSAMYFCASSQRGPTDTQYFGPGTRLTVL.

The gene calls are TRBV28 and TRBJ1-2; 11 positions match TRBD1. The ends lost 5 bases at V and 6 bases at J; junction bases unmatched: 8. The germline CDR1 and CDR2 sequences are MDHEN and SYDVKM. The CDR3 contains 15 residues. CDR3 in DNA: TGTGCCAGCAGTCTCGGGACAGGGGGGCCGAATGGCTACACCTTC. Amino acid sequence: CASSLGTGGPNGYTF.

The V call is TRBV19, the J call TRBJ2-1, with 11 nucleotides matching TRBD2. After removal of 5 bases from V and 3 bases from J, the junction contained 3 bases not matched to a gene. This CDR3 is built from 15 residues. Germline CDR1 and CDR2: LNHDA and SQIVND (reference sequence). The CDR3 DNA reads as TGTGCCAGTAGTGGGGGACTAGCGGTCTACAATGAGCAGTTCTTC. Its protein product is CASSGGLAVYNEQFF.

The chain couples TRBV7-9 to TRBJ2-6; TRBD1 might be the D (6 bases). The V and J ends lost 2 bases and 0 bases respectively, with 11 bases between them. The germline CDR1 and CDR2 sequences are SEHNR and FQNEAQ (reference sequence). The CDR3 is 17 amino acids. The CDR3 DNA reads as TGTGCCAGCAGCTTATTCCACAGGGACTCTGGGGCCAACGTCCTGACTTTC. Its protein is CASSLFHRDSGANVLTF. Full variable domain (missing parts from reference TRBV7-9 and TRBJ2-6): DTGVSQNPRHKITKRGQNVTFRCDPISEHNRLYWYRQTLGQGPEFLTYFQNEAQLEKSRLLSDRFSAERPKGSFSTLEIQRTEQGDSAMYLCASSLFHRDSGANVLTFGAGSRLTVL.

CDR3 nucleotide sequence: TGCGCCAGCAGTCAACGGGGACAGGGTACAGATACGCAGTATTTT. Encoded protein: CASSQRGQGTDTQYF. J is TRBJ2-3 and V is TRBV23-1; 9 nucleotides align to TRBD1. TRBV23-1 is treated as an ORF (open reading frame) with a function not yet certain. The CDR3 extends over 15 amino acids. With 2 bases clipped from V and 3 bases from J, the junction kept 3 bases outside the gene matches.

The chain employs TRBV7-9 and TRBJ2-7, with 7 bases fitting TRBD1. The ends lost 4 bases at V and 2 bases at J; junction bases unmatched: 5. This CDR3 contains 14 residues. Germline V gene sequence: CDR1 SEHNR, CDR2 FQNEAQ (reference sequence). The CDR3 is CASSSTGTAYEQYF. CDR3 coding DNA: TGTGCCAGCAGCTCCACCGGGACAGCCTACGAGCAGTACTTC.

In its sample, this clone was seen once. The CDR3 nucleotides read TGTGCCAGCTCCCCGCAGGGTAACAATCAGCCCCAGCATTTT. Residues: CASSPQGNNQPQHF. J is TRBJ1-5 and V is TRBV18, with D maybe TRBD1 (5 bases). V was shortened by 6 bases and J by 3 bases, with 12 bases between the two germline ends. The CDR3 spans 14 residues. Germline V gene lookup returns CDR1 KGHSH and CDR2 LQKENI.